This section outlines one T cell receptor beta chain sequence together with its context. Its antigen is still unknown. In TCRdb, the multiplex PCR reads were re-called with MiXCR into one record per CDR3 protein. The sample yields 150,000 to 200,000 distinct CDR3 sequences, 30% to 40% seen once. This CDR3 is built from 15 residues. CDR1 and CDR2 (germline): MGHDK, SYGVNS. V was trimmed by 3 bases and J by 1 base, leaving 9 bases between them. The data were taken from a study of breast tumors, draining lymph nodes, adjacent tissues. Study-wide findings and caveats: Tumor TCR diversity was below lymph nodes but above nontumor tissue. The lymph node origin of tumor T cells was framed as consistent with a hypothesis, not demonstrated.

Breast cancer patients provided tissue from their axillary draining lymph nodes. This chain connects TRBV25-1 to TRBJ2-2, with D perhaps matching TRBD2 (6 bases). Sequenced material: axillary lymph node tissue. This receptor was identified in a female donor with breast cancer. Some clones in this sample may be carry-over from other donors' samples. CDR3: CASSELGRNTGELFF. CDR3 bases: TGTGCCAGCAGTGAGCTCGGGAGGAACACCGGGGAGCTGTTTTTT.